This TCR beta chain emerged from a study of control samples from healthy donors and cancer patients. The method was immunoSEQ multiplex PCR; TCRdb's version includes in-frame clones alone and lacks a portion of them. The sample lists about 150,000 clones; 94% were seen once. Sequenced: blood. This receptor was identified in a young woman in good health.

The CDR3 DNA reads TGTGCTAGTGGCAATGAAGCGGGAGGAAGGAACATTCAGTACTTC. It specifies CASGNEAGGRNIQYF. This rearrangement joins TRBV12-5 to TRBJ2-4; 9 bases are a match to TRBD2. CDR1 is LGHNT, CDR2 FRNRAP, per germline. The CDR3 runs 15 residues. Trimming removed 6 bases from V and 7 bases from J; junction bases left unmatched: 10. Full variable domain (outside the CDR3, taken from reference TRBV12-5 and TRBJ2-4): DARVTQTPRHKVTEMGQEVTMRCQPILGHNTVFWYRQTMMQGLELLAYFRNRAPLDDSGMPKDRFSAEMPDATLATLKIQPSEPRDSAVYFCASGNEAGGRNIQYFGAGTRLSVL.